The sequence of this TCR beta chain was determined in a study of T-cell reconstitution after alpha-beta-depleted transplantation in children. Germline V gene data show CDR1 as LGHDT and CDR2 as YNNKEL (reference sequence). Trimming took 0 bases from V and 0 from J, leaving 8 bases between them. There are 15 residues in the CDR3. As regards this clonotype: Its specificity is unknown.

The study's findings and limits: About two months after transplant, alpha-beta T cells reportedly came from several hundred expanded graft clones. From newly produced T cells came most of the T-cell counts and diversity one year after transplant. The origin of high day-60 TCRbeta diversity in some patients lay in surviving recipient T cells and thymic progenitors.

A TCRbeta library incorporating unique molecular identifiers was prepared. A single record per CDR3 protein comes from TCRdb applying MiXCR to the PCR reads. The sample has some 130,000 distinct CDR3 sequences; roughly 10% are singletons. This sequence was found in a girl under two years old who had a stem cell transplant for combined immunodeficiency, so the T cells may come from the graft donor. Sequencing used PBMCs, mostly from graft donor cells, obtained 180 days after TCRalphabeta/CD19-depleted stem cell transplant. V gene TRBV3-1 combines with J gene TRBJ1-1; D perhaps matches TRBD1 (5 bases). DNA for the CDR3: TGTGCCAGCAGCCAAGAGCCAGGGATGAACACTGAAGCTTTCTTT. It codes for CASSQEPGMNTEAFF.